This TCR beta chain was identified during a study of T-cell memory formation after mild COVID-19. Findings of the study overall: Some clones that responded turned up in pre-infection memory, which suggests that cross-reactive memory joined in. From day 15 to 85, contracting clones were balanced between CD4 and CD8, whereas later expanders leaned toward CD4+.

Remarks on this clonotype: Its antigen is currently unknown.

CDR1 MNHEY and CDR2 SVGEGT come from the germline V gene. The CDR3 covers 14 residues. With 6 bases removed from V and 5 bases from J, the gap between germline ends came to 11 bases. Each CDR3 protein gets one entry after TCRdb re-called the 5' RACE reads with MiXCR. The sample contains around 530,000 distinct CDR3 sequences, 20% to 25% of which appear only once. The clonotype was recovered from an adult woman who had mild COVID-19 (a few samples of this study predate the infection). Cell type and time point are not known. The J gene is TRBJ1-6, the V gene TRBV6-2 or TRBV6-3; D gene uncertain. Sequencing was performed on PBMCs or a T cell subset sorted from them (not recorded which). CDR3 in DNA: TGTGCCAGCAGGGACGCGGCCGATAATTCACCCCTCCACTTT. This encodes CASRDAADNSPLHF.